This entry concerns a single TCR beta chain. CDR1 is LNHDA, CDR2 SQIVND, per germline (reference sequence). The CDR3 is 15 amino acids. Trimming left V 1 base short and J 4 bases short, with 11 bases between. Patients from Seattle were sampled longitudinally, starting during active infection. The protocol was immunoSEQ multiplex PCR, while the TCRdb copy is restricted to in-frame clones and leaves out a portion. The sample lists fewer than 350,000 clones, approximately 88% occurring once. These data come from a study of blood T cell repertoires in COVID-19. Study information: In each case, the material was cDNA or gDNA derived from T cells, B-cell-depleted T cells, or PBMCs.

This chain links TRBV19 with TRBJ2-1, with D perhaps matching TRBD2 (5 bases). Sequencing input: peripheral blood. The sequence derives from a woman under 40 with COVID-19, enrolled during active disease. CDR3 in DNA: TGTGCCAGTAGTATAGGGGGAGTGGCGTACAATGAGCAGTTCTTC. Translation gives CASSIGGVAYNEQFF. Filled out from reference TRBV19 and TRBJ2-1, the complete variable domain reads DGGITQSPKYLFRKEGQNVTLSCEQNLNHDAMYWYRQDPGQGLRLIYYSQIVNDFQKGDIAEGYSVSREKKESFPLTVTSAQKNPTAFYLCASSIGGVAYNEQFFGPGTRLTVL.